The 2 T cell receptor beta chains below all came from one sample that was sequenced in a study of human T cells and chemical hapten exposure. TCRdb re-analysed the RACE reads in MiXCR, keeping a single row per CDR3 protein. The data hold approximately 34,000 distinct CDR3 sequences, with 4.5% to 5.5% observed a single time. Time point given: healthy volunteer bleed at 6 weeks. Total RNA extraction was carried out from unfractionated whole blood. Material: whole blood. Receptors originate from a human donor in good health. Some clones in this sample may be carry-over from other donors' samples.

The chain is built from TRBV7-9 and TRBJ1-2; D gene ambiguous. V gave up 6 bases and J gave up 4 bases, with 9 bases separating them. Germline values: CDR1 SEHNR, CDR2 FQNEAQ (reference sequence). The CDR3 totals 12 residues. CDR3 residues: CASREGTYGYTF. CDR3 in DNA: TGTGCCAGCAGGGAGGGTACCTATGGCTACACCTTC.

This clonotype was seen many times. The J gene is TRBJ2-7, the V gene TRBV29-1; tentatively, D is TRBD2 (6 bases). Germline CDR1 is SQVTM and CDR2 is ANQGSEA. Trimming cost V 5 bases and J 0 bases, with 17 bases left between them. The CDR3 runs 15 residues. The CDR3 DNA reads TGCAGCGTTTCAGGGTGGCGGGGCCTCTCCTACGAGCAGTACTTC. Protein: CSVSGWRGLSYEQYF.